The T cell receptor beta chain under discussion was sequenced for a study of shared T cell receptors in the human thymus. Clones were sequenced by immunoSEQ multiplex PCR, and TCRdb holds only the in-frame ones, with some missing. The sample holds roughly 710,000 clones, approximately 83% seen once. Trimming left V 4 bases short and J 0 bases short, with 16 bases between. Germline V gene data show CDR1 as SGHTA and CDR2 as FQGNSA. The CDR3 extends over 16 amino acids. These data were also filed under a second study, of human thymus T cells.

Sequencing was carried out using thymocytes. This chain uses TRBV7-2 with TRBJ2-7, with D maybe TRBD2 (7 bases). This TCR derives from a girl less than two years old with a congenital heart defect. CDR3 in amino acids: CASSSRGGLYSYEQYF. DNA for the CDR3: TGTGCCAGCAGCTCACGCGGGGGCCTTTACTCCTACGAGCAGTACTTC.